This TCR beta chain originates from a study of technical replicates of blood from a few donors. There are 14 residues in the CDR3. Trimming left V 1 base short and J 6 bases short, with 13 bases between. The germline CDR1 and CDR2 sequences are SGHRS and YFSETQ. This table comes from immunoSEQ multiplex PCR, and its TCRdb copy is limited to in-frame clones, with some not included. The sample has about 59,000 clones, around 86% seen once. The sample comprised PBMCs. The sequence was obtained from a human donor in good health. Some clones in this sample may be carry-over from other donors' samples. The rearrangement joins TRBV5-1 to TRBJ1-2; D is unresolved. CDR3 nucleotides: TGCGCCAGCAGCTTGCCACTCTCCGGAGATGGCTACACCTTC. Its protein is CASSLPLSGDGYTF.